This T cell receptor (beta chain) comes out of a study of T cell changes during pregnancy in multiple sclerosis. V dropped 6 bases and J dropped 2; count of bases not matched to a gene: 6. The CDR3 has 16 residues. Germline V gene sequence: CDR1 MNHNY, CDR2 SVGAGI (reference sequence). The table came from immunoSEQ multiplex PCR; TCRdb's copy has only in-frame clones and leaves some out. The sample carries 70,000 to 75,000 clones, 85% to 95% recorded once. The material sequenced was peripheral blood, taken before pregnancy. The chain combines TRBV6-6 with TRBJ2-1; 11 positions match TRBD2. This sequence was found in a female donor with multiple sclerosis, enrolled in a pregnancy study. The CDR3 region is CASSPGSGRAYNEQFF. The CDR3 region has the DNA TGTGCCAGCAGCCCCGGTAGCGGGAGGGCCTACAATGAGCAGTTCTTC.